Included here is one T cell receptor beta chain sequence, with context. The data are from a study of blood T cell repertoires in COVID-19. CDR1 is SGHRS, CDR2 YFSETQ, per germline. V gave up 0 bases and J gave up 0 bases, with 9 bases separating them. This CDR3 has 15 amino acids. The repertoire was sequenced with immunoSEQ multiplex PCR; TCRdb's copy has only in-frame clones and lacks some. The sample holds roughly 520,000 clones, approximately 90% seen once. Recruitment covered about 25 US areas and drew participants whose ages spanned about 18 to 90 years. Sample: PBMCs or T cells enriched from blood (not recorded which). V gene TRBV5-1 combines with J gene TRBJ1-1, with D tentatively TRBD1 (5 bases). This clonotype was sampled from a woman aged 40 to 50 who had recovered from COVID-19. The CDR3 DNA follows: TGCGCCAGCAGCTTGGCTTCAGGGATGAACACTGAAGCTTTCTTT. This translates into CASSLASGMNTEAFF.